This T cell receptor (beta chain) derives from a study of CD8 T cells in Susac syndrome. Study-wide results and caveats: It was acknowledged in the study that its TCR sequencing and HLA analysis involved a relatively small number of individuals.

The multiple sclerosis controls were treatment-naive patients, and their relapsing-remitting disease was stable or active. FACS enriched CD8+ TEMRA cells, while bulk CD8+ and CD4+ were negatively isolated. Random hexamers were used to reverse transcribe the RNA input (about 0.5 to 1 ug). By means of immunoSEQ multiplex PCR, TCR beta CDR3 spanning 54 Vbeta and 13 Jbeta underwent amplification. TCRdb ran MiXCR on the immunoSEQ multiplex PCR reads and lists one entry per CDR3 protein. The table lists hundreds of thousands of distinct CDR3 sequences, around nine tenths of them singletons. A note on this clonotype: Its antigen remains unidentified.

The sample consisted of CD8+ T cells from PBMCs. The receptor comes from a human donor with multiple sclerosis.

CDR3 sequence reads: CASSPQEGDADTQYF. As DNA, the CDR3 is TGTGCCAGCAGTCCCCAAGAGGGAGACGCAGATACGCAGTATTTT. The V and J genes are TRBV6-1 and TRBJ2-3, with D perhaps matching TRBD2 (5 bases). Trimming cost V 5 bases and J 4 bases, with 16 bases left between them. Germline V gene sequence: CDR1 MNHNS, CDR2 SASEGT. CDR3 length equals 15 residues.